The clone carrying this TCR beta chain came up a few times. In the original analysis: How many nucleated cells were present was estimated from reference gene primer amplification. Sequencing used immunoSEQ multiplex PCR; TCRdb keeps in-frame clones, though not all of them. D and trimming were read from the DNA, whereas the V and J calls and clone size are those reported in that table. The sample contains some 180,000 clones, more than 75% of which appear only once. CDR3 length equals 13 residues. Looked up from germline, CDR1 is GTSNPN and CDR2 is SVGIG (reference sequence). The germline V and J ends were trimmed by 3 bases and 4 bases, with 11 bases remaining between them. The data are from a study of blood T cell repertoires in COVID-19. Study details: The study drew acute and convalescent COVID-19 samples from the United States, Italy and Spain. The cDNA or gDNA used as material had been derived from T cells, B-cell-depleted T cells, or PBMCs.

This sequence originates from a man aged 40-50 years with active or convalescent COVID-19. Sequencing was done on a sample of peripheral blood. This chain links TRBV30 with TRBJ2-3; D is possibly TRBD2 (6 bases). DNA of the CDR3: TGTGCCTGGAGCCCCGGGACTTCAGATACGCAGTATTTT. It translates to CAWSPGTSDTQYF.